These T cell receptor beta chains were read from a single sample in a study of CD8+CD57+ T cells in acquired aplastic anemia. TCRdb reprocessed the reads with MiXCR, giving one entry per CDR3 protein. The sample has 150,000 to 200,000 distinct CDR3 sequences, around 48% seen once. The sample taken for sequencing was sorted CD4+, CD8+, or CD8+CD57+ T cells (not recorded which) from PBMCs. These receptors came from a human donor with aplastic anemia. CDR3s include the opening cysteine and the closing phenylalanine or tryptophan. D genes are given only for firm matches. Some rows have no size entry. The others give once, few or many, or a class for an expanded clone.

D gene: TRBD2; J gene: TRBJ2-5; V gene: TRBV24-1; clone size: many; CDR3 DNA: TGTGCCACCAGTGACAGCGGGGGGGTAGGAGAGACCCAGTACTTC; CDR3 protein: CATSDSGGVGETQYF
D gene: TRBD1; J gene: TRBJ2-1; V gene: TRBV25-1; clone size: NA; CDR3 DNA: TGTGCCAGCACCTCGGGACAGGGGGACTTCAATGAGCAGTTCTTC; CDR3 protein: CASTSGQGDFNEQFF
D gene: NA; J gene: TRBJ2-7; V gene: TRBV4-1; clone size: few; CDR3 DNA: TGCGCCAGCAGCCAAGTAGGGGTGCACGAGCAGTACTTC; CDR3 protein: CASSQVGVHEQYF
D gene: NA; J gene: TRBJ1-4; V gene: TRBV6-1; clone size: few; CDR3 DNA: TGTGCCAGCAGGTTCGACAGACACCCTAATGAAAAACTGTTTTTT; CDR3 protein: CASRFDRHPNEKLFF
D gene: TRBD1; J gene: TRBJ2-1; V gene: TRBV11-1; clone size: NA; CDR3 DNA: TGTGCCAGCAGCGTAGCGGTGGGGATGACAGGGGAAGAGCAGTTCTTC; CDR3 protein: CASSVAVGMTGEEQFF
D gene: NA; J gene: TRBJ1-1; V gene: TRBV29-1; clone size: NA; CDR3 DNA: TGCAGCGTTGAAGAACGGACAGCCCACACTGAAGCTTTCTTT; CDR3 protein: CSVEERTAHTEAFF
D gene: NA; J gene: TRBJ1-1; V gene: TRBV10-1; clone size: few; CDR3 DNA: TGCGCCAGCAGTGAAAGTCGGAACACTGAAGCTTTCTTT; CDR3 protein: CASSESRNTEAFF
D gene: NA; J gene: TRBJ2-2; V gene: TRBV20-1; clone size: many; CDR3 DNA: TGCAGTGCTAGGGGGGGCCAAACATCCGGGGAGCTGTTTTTT; CDR3 protein: CSARGGQTSGELFF
D gene: NA; J gene: TRBJ2-7; V gene: TRBV3-1; clone size: many; CDR3 DNA: TGTGCCAGCAGCCTAATGCAGGGGGGGCCAAAGGAGCAGTACTTC; CDR3 protein: CASSLMQGGPKEQYF
D gene: TRBD2; J gene: TRBJ2-4; V gene: TRBV2; clone size: many; CDR3 DNA: TGTGCCAGCAGTGGCCTCCTTAGCGGGGGGGGAGGTGTCTTCATTCAGTACTTC; CDR3 protein: CASSGLLSGGGGVFIQYF